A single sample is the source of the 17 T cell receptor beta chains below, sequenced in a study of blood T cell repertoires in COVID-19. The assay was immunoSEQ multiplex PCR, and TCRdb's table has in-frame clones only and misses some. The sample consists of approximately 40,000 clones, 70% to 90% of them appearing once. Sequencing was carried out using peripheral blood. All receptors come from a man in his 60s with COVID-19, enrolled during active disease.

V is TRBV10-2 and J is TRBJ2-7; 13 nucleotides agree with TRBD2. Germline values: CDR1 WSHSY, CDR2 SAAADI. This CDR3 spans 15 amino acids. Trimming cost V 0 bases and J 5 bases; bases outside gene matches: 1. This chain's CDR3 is CASSESTSGRNEQYF. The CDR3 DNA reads TGCGCCAGCAGTGAGTCGACTAGCGGGAGGAACGAGCAGTACTTC.

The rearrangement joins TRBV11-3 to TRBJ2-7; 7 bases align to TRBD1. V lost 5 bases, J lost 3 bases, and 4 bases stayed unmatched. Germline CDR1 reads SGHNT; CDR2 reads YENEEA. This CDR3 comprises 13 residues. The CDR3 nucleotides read TGTGCCAGCAGCGCGACAGGGAACTACGAGCAGTACTTC. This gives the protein CASSATGNYEQYF. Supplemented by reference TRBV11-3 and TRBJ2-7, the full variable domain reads EAGVVQSPRYKIIEKKQPVAFWCNPISGHNTLYWYLQNLGQGPELLIRYENEEAVDDSQLPKDRFSAERLKGVDSTLKIQPAELGDSAVYLCASSATGNYEQYFGPGTRLTVT.

The CDR3 region is CASSYSTSDFGYTF. CDR3 DNA sequence: TGTGCCAGCAGTTACTCGACGTCGGACTTTGGCTACACCTTC. This rearrangement joins TRBV6-5 to TRBJ1-2; D unresolved. CDR3 size: 14 residues. Germline lookup yields CDR1 MNHEY and CDR2 SVGAGI. Trimming took off 0 bases at V and 7 bases at J, with 12 bases between the two ends.

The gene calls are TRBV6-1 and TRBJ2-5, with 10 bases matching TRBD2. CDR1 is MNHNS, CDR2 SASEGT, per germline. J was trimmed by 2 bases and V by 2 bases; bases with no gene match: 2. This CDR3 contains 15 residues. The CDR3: CASSELAGEQETQYF. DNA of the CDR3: TGTGCCAGCAGTGAACTAGCGGGAGAGCAAGAGACCCAGTACTTC.

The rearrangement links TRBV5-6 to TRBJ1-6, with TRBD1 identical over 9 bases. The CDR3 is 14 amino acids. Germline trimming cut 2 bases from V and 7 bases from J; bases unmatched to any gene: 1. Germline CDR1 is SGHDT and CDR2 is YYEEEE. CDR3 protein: CASSFGTGNSPLHF. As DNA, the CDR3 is TGTGCCAGCAGCTTTGGGACAGGGAATTCACCCCTCCACTTT.

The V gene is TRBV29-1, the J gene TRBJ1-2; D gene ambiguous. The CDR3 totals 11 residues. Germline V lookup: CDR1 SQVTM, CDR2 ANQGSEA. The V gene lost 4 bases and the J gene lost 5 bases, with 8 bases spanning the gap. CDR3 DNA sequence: TGCAGCGTTGGGCAGAATTATGGCTACACCTTC. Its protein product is CSVGQNYGYTF.

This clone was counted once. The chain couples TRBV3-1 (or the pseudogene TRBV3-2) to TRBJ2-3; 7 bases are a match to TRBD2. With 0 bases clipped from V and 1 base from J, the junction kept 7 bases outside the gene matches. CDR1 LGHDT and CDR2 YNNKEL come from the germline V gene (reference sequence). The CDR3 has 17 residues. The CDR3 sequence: CASSQDRLARRTDTQYF. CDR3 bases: TGTGCCAGCAGCCAAGATCGACTAGCCCGCCGCACAGATACGCAGTATTTT.

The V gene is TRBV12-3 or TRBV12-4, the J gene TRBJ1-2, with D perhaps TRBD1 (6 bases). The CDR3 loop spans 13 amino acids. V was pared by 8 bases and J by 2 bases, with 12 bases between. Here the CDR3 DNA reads TGTGCCAGCGGGGGGGCAGAGAACTATGGCTACACCTTC. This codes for CASGGAENYGYTF.

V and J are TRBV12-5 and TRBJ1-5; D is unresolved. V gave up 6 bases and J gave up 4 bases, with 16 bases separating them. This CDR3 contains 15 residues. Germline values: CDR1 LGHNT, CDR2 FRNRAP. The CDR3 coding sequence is TGTGCTAGTGGCCATACCAAGGAGGGAAATCAGCCCCAGCATTTT. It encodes CASGHTKEGNQPQHF.

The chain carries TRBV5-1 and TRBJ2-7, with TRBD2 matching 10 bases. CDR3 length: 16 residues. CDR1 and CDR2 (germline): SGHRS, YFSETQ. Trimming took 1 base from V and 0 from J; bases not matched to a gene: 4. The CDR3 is CASSLSLAGVSYEQYF. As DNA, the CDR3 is TGCGCCAGCAGCTTGAGTCTAGCGGGGGTCTCCTACGAGCAGTACTTC.

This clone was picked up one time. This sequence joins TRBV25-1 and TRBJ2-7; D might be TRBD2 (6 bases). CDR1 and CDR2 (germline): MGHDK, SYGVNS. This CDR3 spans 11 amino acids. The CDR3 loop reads CAAGPTYEQYF. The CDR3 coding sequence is TGTGCGGCGGGACCTACCTACGAGCAGTACTTC.

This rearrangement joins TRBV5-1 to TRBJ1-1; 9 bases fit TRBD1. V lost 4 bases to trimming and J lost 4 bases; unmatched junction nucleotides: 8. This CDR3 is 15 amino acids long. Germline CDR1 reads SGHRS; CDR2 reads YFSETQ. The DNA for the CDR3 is TGCGCCAGCAGCCCGGAACCGACAGGGGGCACTGAAGCTTTCTTT. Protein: CASSPEPTGGTEAFF. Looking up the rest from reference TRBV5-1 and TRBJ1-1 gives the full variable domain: KAGVTQTPRYLIKTRGQQVTLSCSPISGHRSVSWYQQTPGQGLQFLFEYFSETQRNKGNFPGRFSGRQFSNSRSEMNVSTLELGDSALYLCASSPEPTGGTEAFFGQGTRLTVV.

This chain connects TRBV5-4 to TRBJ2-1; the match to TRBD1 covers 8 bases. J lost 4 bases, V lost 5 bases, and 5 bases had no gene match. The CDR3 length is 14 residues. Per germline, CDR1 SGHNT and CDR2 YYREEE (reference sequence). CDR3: CASSSGTGYNEQFF. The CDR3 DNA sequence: TGTGCCAGCAGTTCCGGGACAGGATACAATGAGCAGTTCTTC.

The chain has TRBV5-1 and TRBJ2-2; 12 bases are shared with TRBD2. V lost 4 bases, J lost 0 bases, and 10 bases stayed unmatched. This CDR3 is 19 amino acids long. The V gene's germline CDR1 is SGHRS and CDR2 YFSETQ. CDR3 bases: TGCGCCAGCAGCCGACAACTAGCGGGAGGACGGTCGAACACCGGGGAGCTGTTTTTT. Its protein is CASSRQLAGGRSNTGELFF.

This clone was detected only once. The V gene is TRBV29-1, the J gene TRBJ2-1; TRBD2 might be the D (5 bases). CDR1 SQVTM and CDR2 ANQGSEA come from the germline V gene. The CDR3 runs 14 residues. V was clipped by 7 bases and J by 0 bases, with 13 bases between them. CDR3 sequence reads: CSAIDTSSYNEQFF. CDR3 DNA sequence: TGCAGCGCAATAGACACTAGCTCCTACAATGAGCAGTTCTTC.

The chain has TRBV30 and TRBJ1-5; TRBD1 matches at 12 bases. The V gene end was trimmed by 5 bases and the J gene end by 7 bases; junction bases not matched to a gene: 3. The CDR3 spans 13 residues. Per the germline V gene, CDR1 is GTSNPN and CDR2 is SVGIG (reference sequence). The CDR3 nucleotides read TGTGCCTGGGCCGGGACAGGGGGCCAGCCCCAGCATTTT. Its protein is CAWAGTGGQPQHF.

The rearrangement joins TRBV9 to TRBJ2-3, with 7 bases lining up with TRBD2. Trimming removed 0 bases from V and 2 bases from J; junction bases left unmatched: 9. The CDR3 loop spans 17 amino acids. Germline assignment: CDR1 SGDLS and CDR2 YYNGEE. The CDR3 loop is CASSVGGVAGPTDTQYF. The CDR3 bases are TGTGCCAGCAGCGTAGGAGGGGTAGCGGGCCCCACAGATACGCAGTATTTT.